Described below is a single T cell receptor (beta chain) sequence and its context. This sample was included in a study of blood T cell repertoires in COVID-19. Study summary: In each case, the material was cDNA or gDNA derived from T cells, B-cell-depleted T cells, or PBMCs.

The protocol was immunoSEQ multiplex PCR, while the TCRdb copy is restricted to in-frame clones and leaves out a portion. This table holds tens of thousands of clones, about 84% found once. V dropped 4 bases and J dropped 6 bases, with 16 bases sitting between them. The CDR3 extends over 16 amino acids. Germline CDR1 SNHLY, CDR2 FYNNEI. What was sequenced was peripheral blood. This sequence originates from an older woman with acute or convalescent COVID-19. The rearrangement uses TRBV2 and TRBJ1-6, with a weak D call TRBD1 (6 bases). This chain's CDR3 is CASSANRDTGNSPLHF. Written as DNA, the CDR3 is TGTGCCAGCAGTGCCAACCGGGACACCGGTAATTCACCCCTCCACTTT.